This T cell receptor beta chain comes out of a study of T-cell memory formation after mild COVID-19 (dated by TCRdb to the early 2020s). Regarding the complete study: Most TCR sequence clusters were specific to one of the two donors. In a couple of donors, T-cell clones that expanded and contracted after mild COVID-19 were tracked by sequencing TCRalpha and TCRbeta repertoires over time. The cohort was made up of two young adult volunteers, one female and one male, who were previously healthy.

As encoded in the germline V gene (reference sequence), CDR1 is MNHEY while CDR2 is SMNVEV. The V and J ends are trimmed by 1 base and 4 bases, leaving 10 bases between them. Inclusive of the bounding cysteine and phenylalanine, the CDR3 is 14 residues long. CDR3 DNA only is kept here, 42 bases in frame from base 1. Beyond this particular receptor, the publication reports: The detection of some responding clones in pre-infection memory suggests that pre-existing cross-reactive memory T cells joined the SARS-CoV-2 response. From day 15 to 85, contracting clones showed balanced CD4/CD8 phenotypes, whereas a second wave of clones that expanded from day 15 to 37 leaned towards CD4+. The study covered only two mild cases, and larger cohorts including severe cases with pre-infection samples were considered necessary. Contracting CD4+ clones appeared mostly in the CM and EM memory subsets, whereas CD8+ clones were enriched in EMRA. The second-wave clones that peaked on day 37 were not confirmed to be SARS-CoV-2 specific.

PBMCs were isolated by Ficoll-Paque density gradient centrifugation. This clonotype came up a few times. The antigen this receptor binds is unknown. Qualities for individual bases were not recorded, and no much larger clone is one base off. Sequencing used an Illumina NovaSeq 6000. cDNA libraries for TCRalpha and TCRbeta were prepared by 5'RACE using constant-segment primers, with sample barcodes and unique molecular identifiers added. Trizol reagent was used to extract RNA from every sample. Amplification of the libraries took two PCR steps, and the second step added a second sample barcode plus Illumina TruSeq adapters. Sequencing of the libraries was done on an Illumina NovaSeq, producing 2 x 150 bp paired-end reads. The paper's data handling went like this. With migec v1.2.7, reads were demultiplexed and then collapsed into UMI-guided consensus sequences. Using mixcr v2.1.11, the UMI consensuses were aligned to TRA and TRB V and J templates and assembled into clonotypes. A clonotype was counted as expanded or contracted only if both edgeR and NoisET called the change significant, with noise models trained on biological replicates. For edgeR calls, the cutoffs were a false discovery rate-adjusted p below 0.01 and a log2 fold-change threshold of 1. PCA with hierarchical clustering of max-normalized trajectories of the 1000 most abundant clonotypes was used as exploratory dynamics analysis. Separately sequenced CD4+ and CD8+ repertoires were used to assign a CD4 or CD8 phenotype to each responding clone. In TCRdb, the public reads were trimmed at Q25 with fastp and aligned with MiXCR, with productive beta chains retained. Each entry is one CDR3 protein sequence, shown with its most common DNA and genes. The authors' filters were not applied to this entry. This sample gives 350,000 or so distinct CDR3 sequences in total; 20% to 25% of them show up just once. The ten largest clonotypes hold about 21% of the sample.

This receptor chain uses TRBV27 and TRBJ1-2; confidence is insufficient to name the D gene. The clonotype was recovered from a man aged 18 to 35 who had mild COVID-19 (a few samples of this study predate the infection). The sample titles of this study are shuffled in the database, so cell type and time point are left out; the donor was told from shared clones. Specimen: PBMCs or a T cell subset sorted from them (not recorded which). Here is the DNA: TGTGCCAGCAGTTTATTAGGGCCGGGCTATGGCTACACCTTC. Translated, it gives CASSLLGPGYGYTF.